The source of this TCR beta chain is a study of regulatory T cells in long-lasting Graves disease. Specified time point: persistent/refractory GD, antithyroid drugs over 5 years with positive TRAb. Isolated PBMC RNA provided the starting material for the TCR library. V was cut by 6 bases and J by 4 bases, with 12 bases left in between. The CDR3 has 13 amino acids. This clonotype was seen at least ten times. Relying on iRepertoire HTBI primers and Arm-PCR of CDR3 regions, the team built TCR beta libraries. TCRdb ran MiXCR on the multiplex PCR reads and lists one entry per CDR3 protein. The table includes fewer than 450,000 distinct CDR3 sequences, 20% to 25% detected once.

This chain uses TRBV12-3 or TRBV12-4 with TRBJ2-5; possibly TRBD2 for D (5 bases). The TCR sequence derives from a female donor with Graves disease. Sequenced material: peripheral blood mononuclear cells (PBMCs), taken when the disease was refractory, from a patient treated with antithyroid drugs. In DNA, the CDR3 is TGTGCCAGCAGCCCCACTAGAGGAGAGACCCAGTACTTC. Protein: CASSPTRGETQYF.